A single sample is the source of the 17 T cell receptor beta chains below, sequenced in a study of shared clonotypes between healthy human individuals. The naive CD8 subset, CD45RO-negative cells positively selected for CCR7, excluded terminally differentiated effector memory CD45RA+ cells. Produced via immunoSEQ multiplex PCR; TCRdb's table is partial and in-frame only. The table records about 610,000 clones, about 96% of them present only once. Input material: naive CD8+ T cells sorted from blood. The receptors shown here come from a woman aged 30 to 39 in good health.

The CDR3 loop reads CASSYGRQGAQETQYF. For the CDR3, the DNA is TGTGCCAGCAGTTACGGAAGACAGGGGGCTCAGGAGACCCAGTACTTC. The rearrangement links TRBV6-5 to TRBJ2-5; 10 bases match TRBD1. Germline V gene data show CDR1 as MNHEY and CDR2 as SVGAGI. The V gene end was trimmed by 2 bases and the J gene end by 5 bases; junction bases not matched to a gene: 8. The CDR3 consists of 16 residues.

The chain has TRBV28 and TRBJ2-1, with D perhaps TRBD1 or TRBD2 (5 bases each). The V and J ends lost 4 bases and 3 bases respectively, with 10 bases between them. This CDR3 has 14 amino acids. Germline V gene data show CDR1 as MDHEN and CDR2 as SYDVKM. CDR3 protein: CASSYGAIYNEQFF. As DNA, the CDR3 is TGTGCCAGCAGTTACGGGGCCATCTACAATGAGCAGTTCTTC.

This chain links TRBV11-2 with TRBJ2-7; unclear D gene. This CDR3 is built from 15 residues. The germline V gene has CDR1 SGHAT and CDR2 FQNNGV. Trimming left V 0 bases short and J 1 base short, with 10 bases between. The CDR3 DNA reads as TGTGCCAGCAGCTTAGAAGTTAGAGCTTCCTACGAGCAGTACTTC. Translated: CASSLEVRASYEQYF.

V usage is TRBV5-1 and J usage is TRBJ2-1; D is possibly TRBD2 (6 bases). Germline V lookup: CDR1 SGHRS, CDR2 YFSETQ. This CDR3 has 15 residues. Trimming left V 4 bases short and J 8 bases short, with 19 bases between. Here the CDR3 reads CASSRESTSTDEQFF. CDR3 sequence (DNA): TGCGCCAGCAGCAGAGAATCGACTAGTACCGATGAGCAGTTCTTC.

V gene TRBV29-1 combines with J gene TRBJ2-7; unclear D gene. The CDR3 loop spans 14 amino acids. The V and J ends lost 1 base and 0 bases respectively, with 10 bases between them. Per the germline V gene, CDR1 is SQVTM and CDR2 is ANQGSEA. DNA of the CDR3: TGCAGCGTTGAAGTTGGGATCCCCTCCTACGAGCAGTACTTC. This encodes CSVEVGIPSYEQYF.

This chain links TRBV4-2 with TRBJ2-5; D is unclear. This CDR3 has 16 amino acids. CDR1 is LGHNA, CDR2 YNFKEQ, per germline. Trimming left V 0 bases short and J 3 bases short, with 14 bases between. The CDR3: CASSQEASVEKETQYF. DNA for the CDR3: TGTGCCAGCAGCCAAGAGGCCTCTGTCGAGAAAGAGACCCAGTACTTC.

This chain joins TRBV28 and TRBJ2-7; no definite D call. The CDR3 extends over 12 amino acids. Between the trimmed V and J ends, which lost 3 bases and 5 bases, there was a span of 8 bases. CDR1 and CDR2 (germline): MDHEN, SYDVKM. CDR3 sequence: CASSFDRDEQYF. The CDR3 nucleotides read TGTGCCAGCAGTTTTGATAGGGACGAGCAGTACTTC.

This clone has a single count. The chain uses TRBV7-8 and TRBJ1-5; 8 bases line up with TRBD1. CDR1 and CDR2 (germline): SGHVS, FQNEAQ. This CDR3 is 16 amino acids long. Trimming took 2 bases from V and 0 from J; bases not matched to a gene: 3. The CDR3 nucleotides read TGTGCCAGCAGCTTAAACACAGGGGGTAGCAATCAGCCCCAGCATTTT. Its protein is CASSLNTGGSNQPQHF.

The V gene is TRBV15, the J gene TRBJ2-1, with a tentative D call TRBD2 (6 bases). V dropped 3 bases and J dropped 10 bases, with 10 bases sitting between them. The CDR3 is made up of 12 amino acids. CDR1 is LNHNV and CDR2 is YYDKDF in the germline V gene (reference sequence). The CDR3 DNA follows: TGTGCCACCAGCAGGGGGGGAATCGAGCAGTTCTTC. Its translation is CATSRGGIEQFF.

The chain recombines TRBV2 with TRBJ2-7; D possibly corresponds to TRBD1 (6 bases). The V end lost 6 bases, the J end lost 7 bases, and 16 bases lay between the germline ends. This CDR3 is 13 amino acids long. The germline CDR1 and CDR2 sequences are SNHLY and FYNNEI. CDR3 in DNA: TGTGCCAGCAGCGCCGGGACATCCACGGAGCAGTACTTC. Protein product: CASSAGTSTEQYF. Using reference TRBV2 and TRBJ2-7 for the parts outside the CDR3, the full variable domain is EPEVTQTPSHQVTQMGQEVILRCVPISNHLYFYWYRQILGQKVEFLVSFYNNEISEKSEIFDDQFSVERPDGSNFTLKIRSTKLEDSAMYFCASSAGTSTEQYFGPGTRLTVT.

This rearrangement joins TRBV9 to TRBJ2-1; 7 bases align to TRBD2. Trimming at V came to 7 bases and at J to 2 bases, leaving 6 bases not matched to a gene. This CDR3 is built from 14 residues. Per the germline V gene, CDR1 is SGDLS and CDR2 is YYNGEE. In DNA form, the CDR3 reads TGTGCCAGCGGCTCGGGAGGAACCTACAATGAGCAGTTCTTC. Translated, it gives CASGSGGTYNEQFF.

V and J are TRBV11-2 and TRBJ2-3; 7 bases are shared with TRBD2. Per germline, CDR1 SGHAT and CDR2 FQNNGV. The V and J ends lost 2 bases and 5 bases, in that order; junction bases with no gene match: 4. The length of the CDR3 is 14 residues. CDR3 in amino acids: CASSLYGGRDTQYF. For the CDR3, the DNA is TGTGCCAGCAGCTTATACGGCGGGAGAGATACGCAGTATTTT.

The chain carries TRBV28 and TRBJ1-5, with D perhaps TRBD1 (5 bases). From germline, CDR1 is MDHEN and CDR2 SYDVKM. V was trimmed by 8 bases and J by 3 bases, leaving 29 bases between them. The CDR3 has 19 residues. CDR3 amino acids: CASDSVYALGGQSNQPQHF. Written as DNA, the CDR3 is TGTGCCAGCGACTCAGTTTACGCTTTAGGTGGACAATCCAATCAGCCCCAGCATTTT.

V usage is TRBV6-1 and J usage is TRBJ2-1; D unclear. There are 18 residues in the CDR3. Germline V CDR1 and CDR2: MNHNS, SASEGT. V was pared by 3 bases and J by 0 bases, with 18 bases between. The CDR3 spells CASSDKRTIFSSYNEQFF. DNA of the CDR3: TGTGCCAGCAGTGATAAAAGGACCATTTTCAGCTCCTACAATGAGCAGTTCTTC.

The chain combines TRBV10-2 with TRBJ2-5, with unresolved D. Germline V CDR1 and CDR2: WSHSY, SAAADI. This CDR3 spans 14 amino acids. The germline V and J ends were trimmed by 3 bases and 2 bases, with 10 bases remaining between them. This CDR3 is CASSDGETQETQYF. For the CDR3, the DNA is TGCGCCAGCAGTGATGGAGAGACTCAAGAGACCCAGTACTTC.

As DNA, the CDR3 is TGCGCCAGCAGCTTGGTGGGGCACGATGGCTACACCTTC. Protein: CASSLVGHDGYTF. This chain joins TRBV5-1 and TRBJ1-2; D is perhaps TRBD1 (5 bases). Trimming left V 0 bases short and J 6 bases short, with 9 bases between. From germline, CDR1 is SGHRS and CDR2 YFSETQ. This CDR3 spans 13 amino acids.

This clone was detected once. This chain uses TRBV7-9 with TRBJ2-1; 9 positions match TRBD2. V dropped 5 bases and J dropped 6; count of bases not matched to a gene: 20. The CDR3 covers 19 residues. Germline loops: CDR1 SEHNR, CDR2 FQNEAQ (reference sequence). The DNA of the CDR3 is TGTGCCAGCAGCCATTGGAGTCCTCTTAGCGGGAGAATGGGCAATGAGCAGTTCTTC. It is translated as CASSHWSPLSGRMGNEQFF.